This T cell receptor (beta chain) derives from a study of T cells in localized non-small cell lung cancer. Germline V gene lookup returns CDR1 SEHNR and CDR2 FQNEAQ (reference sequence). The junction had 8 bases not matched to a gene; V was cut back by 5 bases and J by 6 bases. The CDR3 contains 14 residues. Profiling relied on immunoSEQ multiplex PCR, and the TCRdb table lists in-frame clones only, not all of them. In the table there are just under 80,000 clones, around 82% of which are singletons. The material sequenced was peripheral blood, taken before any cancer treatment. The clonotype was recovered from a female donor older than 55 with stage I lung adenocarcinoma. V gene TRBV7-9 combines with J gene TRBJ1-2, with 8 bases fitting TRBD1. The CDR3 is CASSPYPTGDGYTF. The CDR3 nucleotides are TGTGCCAGCAGCCCTTACCCGACAGGGGATGGCTACACCTTC.